These T cell receptor beta chains were read from a single sample in a study of post-analysis software for immune sequencing data. MiXCR, run by TCRdb on the PCR reads, gives a single entry per CDR3 protein. The sample carries 600,000 to 700,000 distinct CDR3 sequences, around 60% recorded once. The sample was blood. These receptors originate from a girl between 2 and 10 years old with multiple sclerosis. Both conserved end residues are part of each CDR3. D genes are given only for firm matches. For some rows the clone size is stated as once, few or many, or as a class when expanded; others skip it.

size: few; V: TRBV12-3/TRBV12-4; J: TRBJ1-4; D: TRBD1; DNA: TGTGCCAGCAGGACAAGACAGGGCCTTGAAAAACTGTTTTTT; CDR3: CASRTRQGLEKLFF
size: -; V: TRBV12-3/TRBV12-4; J: TRBJ2-7; D: TRBD2; DNA: TGTGCCAGCAGTTTGGGTCCGGGACTAGCGGGACATCCTTCCTACGAGCAGTACTTC; CDR3: CASSLGPGLAGHPSYEQYF
size: -; V: TRBV7-6; J: TRBJ2-2; D: -; DNA: TGTGCCAGCAGCTTAAAGAGCGGTGGGGAGCTGTTTTTT; CDR3: CASSLKSGGELFF
size: -; V: TRBV20-1; J: TRBJ2-1; D: TRBD2; DNA: TGCAGTGCAAACCTACTAGCGGCCGGACCCTACAATGAGCAGTTCTTC; CDR3: CSANLLAAGPYNEQFF
size: -; V: TRBV15; J: TRBJ2-7; D: TRBD1; DNA: TGTGCCACCAGCAGACCCGGGACAGGGGCCTACGAGCAGTACTTC; CDR3: CATSRPGTGAYEQYF
size: -; V: TRBV4-1; J: TRBJ2-7; D: -; DNA: TGCGCCAGCAGCCAAGGGCAGTCGGCCTACGAGCAGTACTTC; CDR3: CASSQGQSAYEQYF
size: -; V: TRBV6-5; J: TRBJ1-1; D: TRBD1; DNA: TGTGCCAGCAGTTCCAGATCCGGGACAGTTAACACTGAAGCTTTCTTT; CDR3: CASSSRSGTVNTEAFF
size: once; V: TRBV7-3; J: TRBJ2-1; D: -; DNA: TGTGCCAGCAGCCGAGACAGGACGAGTGAGCAGTTCTTC; CDR3: CASSRDRTSEQFF
size: -; V: TRBV7-6; J: TRBJ1-2; D: -; DNA: TGTGCCAGCAGCTTATGGAACAGTGGCTACACCTTC; CDR3: CASSLWNSGYTF
size: -; V: TRBV30; J: TRBJ2-7; D: -; DNA: TGTGCCTGGACATGGGGAGCAGGGAGCTACGAGCAGTACTTC; CDR3: CAWTWGAGSYEQYF
size: -; V: TRBV5-1; J: TRBJ1-2; D: -; DNA: TGCGCCAGCAACCCCGAAGGAGGGCCCGCTAACTATGGCTACACCTTC; CDR3: CASNPEGGPANYGYTF
size: once; V: TRBV20-1; J: TRBJ2-5; D: TRBD1; DNA: TGCAGTGCTAGGACAGGGATGATGGAGACCCAGTACTTC; CDR3: CSARTGMMETQYF
size: -; V: TRBV5-1; J: TRBJ2-1; D: TRBD2; DNA: TGCGCCAGCAGCCCCCTGACTAGCGGGAGGTCCGGTGAGCAGTTCTTC; CDR3: CASSPLTSGRSGEQFF
size: -; V: TRBV7-2; J: TRBJ2-7; D: TRBD2; DNA: TGTGCCAGCAGTAAGACTAGCTCTAACACCTACGAGCAGTACTTC; CDR3: CASSKTSSNTYEQYF
size: -; V: TRBV12-3/TRBV12-4; J: TRBJ2-3; D: -; DNA: TGTGCCAGCAGACATTTTCCGACAGAGTACACAGATACGCAGTATTTT; CDR3: CASRHFPTEYTDTQYF
size: few; V: TRBV29-1; J: TRBJ2-1; D: -; DNA: TGCAGCGTTGACCAAGCTGGGGGAAATGAGCAGTTCTTC; CDR3: CSVDQAGGNEQFF
size: -; V: TRBV7-2; J: TRBJ2-1; D: TRBD2; DNA: TGTGCCAGCAGCACGGGACTAGCGGGACACTCCTACAATGAGCAGTTCTTC; CDR3: CASSTGLAGHSYNEQFF
size: once; V: TRBV6-1; J: TRBJ1-5; D: -; DNA: TGTGCCAGCAGTGAAGGGGAAGATCCCTATAGCAATCAGCCCCAGCATTTT; CDR3: CASSEGEDPYSNQPQHF
size: few; V: TRBV5-1; J: TRBJ1-2; D: -; DNA: TGCGCCAGCAGCTCTAGGACGGGATATGGCTACACCTTC; CDR3: CASSSRTGYGYTF
size: -; V: TRBV7-9; J: TRBJ2-1; D: TRBD2; DNA: TGTGCCAGCAGCCCCATGCTAGCGGAGGGGACCTACAATGAGCAGTTCTTC; CDR3: CASSPMLAEGTYNEQFF
size: -; V: TRBV27; J: TRBJ1-1; D: -; DNA: TGTGCCAGCAGTTTATCCCTTAGGAGCACTGAAGCTTTCTTT; CDR3: CASSLSLRSTEAFF
size: -; V: TRBV29-1; J: TRBJ1-1; D: -; DNA: TGCAGCGTTGGAGACTTACAGAGGAACACTGAAGCTTTCTTT; CDR3: CSVGDLQRNTEAFF
size: few; V: TRBV6-2/TRBV6-3; J: TRBJ2-7; D: -; DNA: TGTGCCAGCAGTTCCTTGATTTTGCGGAAAGACTCCTACGAGCAGTACTTC; CDR3: CASSSLILRKDSYEQYF
size: -; V: TRBV28; J: TRBJ2-7; D: -; DNA: TGTGCCAGCAGCCTCGGACCTCGAGTCTACGAGCAGTACTTC; CDR3: CASSLGPRVYEQYF
size: -; V: TRBV6-4; J: TRBJ1-6; D: -; DNA: TGTGCCAGCCATCACTTCGAGTTATCGTATAATTCACCCCTCCACTTT; CDR3: CASHHFELSYNSPLHF
size: -; V: TRBV6-1; J: TRBJ2-3; D: -; DNA: TGTGCCAGCAGTGATCCTAGCTTGACTAGCACAGATACGCAGTATTTT; CDR3: CASSDPSLTSTDTQYF
size: -; V: TRBV6-5; J: TRBJ2-3; D: TRBD2; DNA: TGTGCCAGCAGTCCCACTAGCGGGGGGGGCGCAGATACGCAGTATTTT; CDR3: CASSPTSGGGADTQYF
size: few; V: TRBV27; J: TRBJ2-1; D: -; DNA: TGTGCCAGCGCGGCGGGCAGCTCCTACAATGAGCAGTTCTTC; CDR3: CASAAGSSYNEQFF
size: -; V: TRBV29-1; J: TRBJ1-2; D: -; DNA: TGCAGCGCCGGAGACACTTCAAGTGGCTACACCTTC; CDR3: CSAGDTSSGYTF
size: -; V: TRBV5-6; J: TRBJ1-1; D: -; DNA: TGTGCCAGCAGCTTCAGGGCCCTCCAAAAGGGGACTGAAGCTTTCTTT; CDR3: CASSFRALQKGTEAFF
size: -; V: TRBV29-1; J: TRBJ2-1; D: -; DNA: TGCAGCGTTGGTCCCGGGCTGAACTCCTACAATGAGCAGTTCTTC; CDR3: CSVGPGLNSYNEQFF
size: -; V: TRBV5-1; J: TRBJ2-1; D: TRBD2; DNA: TGCGCCAGCAGCGCGGGACTAGCGGGAGCCCTTGCCTACAATGAGCAGTTCTTC; CDR3: CASSAGLAGALAYNEQFF
size: -; V: TRBV29-1; J: TRBJ2-1; D: TRBD2; DNA: TGCAGCGTCGACCAGCAACTAGCGGGAGAGCAGAGCTCCTACAATGAGCAGTTCTTC; CDR3: CSVDQQLAGEQSSYNEQFF
size: -; V: TRBV2; J: TRBJ1-1; D: -; DNA: TGTGCCAGTGACGGGGGGGAAGAAGCTTTCTTT; CDR3: CASDGGEEAFF
size: -; V: TRBV7-2; J: TRBJ2-5; D: -; DNA: TGTGCCAGCACCTCTTCCCGAGAGACCCAGTACTTC; CDR3: CASTSSRETQYF